This is a list of T cell receptor beta chains from one sample in a study of shared clonotypes between healthy human individuals. Only in-frame clones appear in the TCRdb table, and some are missing; sequencing was by immunoSEQ multiplex PCR. Of 630,000 or so clones listed, 95% to 98% are singletons. The sequencing sample was made of naive CD8+ T cells sorted from blood. The source is a young man in good health. Both conserved end residues are part of each CDR3.

v_gene | CDR3aa
TRBV7-9 | CASTNTRTSPTYEQYF
TRBV27 | CASSLQGNNYGYTF
TRBV25-1 | CASSESGEETQYF
TRBV10-3 | CAISEHGDTQYF
TRBV7-9 | CASSFPTGTFTYEQYF
TRBV5-1 | CASSLDAATFSYEQYF
TRBV9 | CASSSGGRTEAFF
TRBV5-6 | CASEHSSYNEQFF
TRBV11-2 | CASSLAALLRDTEAFF
TRBV9 | CASSVGGNKAFF
TRBV11-2 | CASTGLAGVLNGELFF
TRBV7-8 | CASSLIEGPPTMNTGELFF
TRBV5-1 | CASSLYNEQFF
TRBV7-6 | CASSLAPRGTSYEQYF
TRBV5-1 | CASSLGLAGIGSDTDTQYF
TRBV28 | CASSTGIYEQYF
TRBV6-5 | CASSPGTEINF
TRBV5-8 | CASSFRFTVGDDTQYF
TRBV4-1 | CASSQEEGTGTIGANVLTF
TRBV6-1 | CASTERGGAGDGYTF
TRBV9 | CASSVAGGNQPQHF
TRBV5-1 | CASSFPSGGRFYEQYF
TRBV7-2 | CASSLDGGSSYEQYF
TRBV5-1 | CASRAVQGPTEQYF
TRBV28 | CASSLSLLQTGDQPQHF
TRBV5-1 | CASSWTGPNEQFF